A selection of T cell receptor beta chains follows, all from one sample in a study of T cells in Graves' hyperthyroidism and ophthalmopathy. A single record per CDR3 protein comes from TCRdb applying MiXCR to the multiplex PCR reads. The sample has around 210,000 distinct CDR3 sequences; less than 20% are singletons. Material for sequencing was blood. Every receptor here comes from a woman in her forties or fifties with Graves' hyperthyroidism. Each CDR3 is given with its conserved first and last residue.

14	TRBV28	TRBJ1-2	CATTPGTANYGYTF
9	TRBV20-1	TRBJ1-1	CSEGRGAFF
10	TRBV30	TRBJ2-1	CAWGTVPQFF
15	TRBV2	TRBJ2-3	CASSESQGWADTQYF
13	TRBV5-4	TRBJ2-7	CASSLGSAYEQYF
16	TRBV10-3	TRBJ1-2	CAISESGTVLNYSYTF
15	TRBV24-1	TRBJ2-7	CATSDGAGSTYEQYF
15	TRBV19	TRBJ2-1	CASSIETNSYNEQFF
13	TRBV7-3	TRBJ2-1	CASSSSGGGGQFF
15	TRBV11-3	TRBJ1-1	CASSPPGQQNTEAFF
12	TRBV10-3	TRBJ1-2	CAISESENRYTF
12	TRBV3-1	TRBJ2-5	CASNRGYETQYF
16	TRBV3-1	TRBJ1-6	CASSPQGTGFNSPLHF
17	TRBV19	TRBJ1-3	CASSITAGAGSGNTIYF
12	TRBV6-1	TRBJ2-1	CASSQAYNEQFF
20	TRBV7-9	TRBJ1-3	CASSLAESGQKAISGNTIYF
15	TRBV24-1	TRBJ2-3	CATSQYGYSTDTQYF